The 3 T cell receptor beta chains below all came from one sample that was sequenced in a study of blood T cell repertoires in COVID-19. The table came from immunoSEQ multiplex PCR; TCRdb's copy has only in-frame clones and leaves some out. The table includes approximately 120,000 clones, around 88% detected once. The sequenced sample was peripheral blood. All receptors come from a human donor in a cohort sampled during active COVID-19.

The table lists this clone with a count of one. The chain carries TRBV11-2 and TRBJ2-5; TRBD2 agrees at 10 bases. Germline V gene sequence: CDR1 SGHAT, CDR2 FQNNGV. The CDR3 sequence is 19 residues long. The junction had 12 bases not matched to a gene; V was cut back by 1 base and J by 1 base. CDR3: CASSLVMASGRGAQETQYF. In nucleotides, the CDR3 is TGTGCCAGCAGCTTAGTTATGGCTAGCGGGAGAGGCGCCCAAGAGACCCAGTACTTC.

This clone occurred once. The chain carries TRBV3-1 (or the pseudogene TRBV3-2) and TRBJ1-3; 8 bases align to TRBD1. The CDR3 is 15 residues long. Germline CDR1 reads LGHDT; CDR2 reads YNNKEL (reference sequence). J gave up 3 bases and V 3 bases, and 4 bases lay outside the gene matches. The CDR3 region is CASSHPGGVGNTIYF. CDR3 sequence (DNA): TGTGCCAGCAGCCATCCAGGGGGCGTTGGAAACACCATATATTTT.

This rearrangement joins TRBV11-2 to TRBJ1-5, with D perhaps TRBD1 (5 bases). The CDR3 is 15 residues long. CDR1 and CDR2 from the germline V gene are SGHAT and FQNNGV. V lost 4 bases, J lost 2 bases, and 12 bases lay in between. CDR3 protein: CASSSGGGGNQPQHF. CDR3 nucleotides: TGTGCCAGCAGCTCCGGCGGGGGTGGCAATCAGCCCCAGCATTTT.